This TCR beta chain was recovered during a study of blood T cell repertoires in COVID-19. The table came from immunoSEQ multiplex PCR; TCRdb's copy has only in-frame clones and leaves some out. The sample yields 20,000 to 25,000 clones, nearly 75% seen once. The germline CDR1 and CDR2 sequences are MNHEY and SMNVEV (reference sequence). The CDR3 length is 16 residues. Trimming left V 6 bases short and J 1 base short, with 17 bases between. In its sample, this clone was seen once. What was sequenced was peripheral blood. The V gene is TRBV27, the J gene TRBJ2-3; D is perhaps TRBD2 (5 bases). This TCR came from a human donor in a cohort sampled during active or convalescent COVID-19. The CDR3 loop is CASSREGLRGTDTQYF. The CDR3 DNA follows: TGTGCCAGCAGCCGTGAGGGTCTTCGAGGCACAGATACGCAGTATTTT.